This TCR beta chain was retrieved from a study of T-cell memory formation after mild COVID-19. TCRdb recomputed calls from the 5' RACE reads with MiXCR, one row per CDR3 protein. Of some 270,000 distinct CDR3 sequences listed, roughly 15% are singletons. Trimming took off 7 bases at V and 1 base at J, with 7 bases between the two ends. Looked up from germline, CDR1 is MNHEY and CDR2 is SVGAGI. The CDR3 consists of 13 residues. The chain combines TRBV6-5 with TRBJ2-2; no firm D call. The sample comprised PBMCs or a T cell subset sorted from them (not recorded which). The clonotype comes from an adult woman who had mild COVID-19 (a few samples of this study predate the infection). Cell type and time point are not known. DNA of the CDR3: TGTGCCAGCATGGGGTTGAACACCGGGGAGCTGTTTTTT. Its protein product is CASMGLNTGELFF.